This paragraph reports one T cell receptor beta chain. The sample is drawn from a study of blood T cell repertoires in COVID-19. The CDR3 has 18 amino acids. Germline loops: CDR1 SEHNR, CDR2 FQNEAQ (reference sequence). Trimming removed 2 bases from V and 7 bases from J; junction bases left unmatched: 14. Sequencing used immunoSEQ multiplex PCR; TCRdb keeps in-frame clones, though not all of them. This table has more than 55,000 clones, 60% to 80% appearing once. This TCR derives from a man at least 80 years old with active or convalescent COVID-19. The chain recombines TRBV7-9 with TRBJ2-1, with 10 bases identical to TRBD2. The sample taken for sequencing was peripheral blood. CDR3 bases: TGTGCCAGCAGCTTATCTACTAGCGGGATGGGAATAACAAATGAGCAGTTCTTC. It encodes CASSLSTSGMGITNEQFF.